The 21 T cell receptor beta chains in this list originate from one sample, sequenced in a study of CD8 T cell repertoires and HIV-1 epitope variants. TCRdb's table, derived via immunoSEQ multiplex PCR, lists solely in-frame clones and lacks some. The sample yields approximately 5,000 clones, around 66% seen once. The antigens of these receptors remain unknown. The sequenced sample was cultured CD8+ T cells derived from PBMCs. Source of these receptors: a male donor with HIV.

This chain uses TRBV5-5 with TRBJ1-3; D perhaps matches TRBD1 (5 bases). The CDR3 contains 17 residues. V lost 4 bases to trimming and J lost 3 bases, with 20 bases between them. Germline V gives CDR1 SGHKS, CDR2 YYEKEE (reference sequence). The CDR3 sequence: CASSPRAPAGYGNTIYF. The CDR3 DNA reads TGTGCCAGCAGCCCAAGAGCCCCTGCAGGGTATGGAAACACCATATATTTT.

In its sample, this clone was seen once. Other DNA variants within this sample encode the same CDR3. This chain uses TRBV7-2 with TRBJ2-1; D possibly uses TRBD1 or TRBD2 (5 bases each). CDR3 length: 13 residues. V dropped 1 base and J dropped 7 bases, with 8 bases sitting between them. Looked up from germline, CDR1 is SGHTA and CDR2 is FQGNSA. The chain's CDR3 is CASSLGGENEQFF. CDR3 nucleotides: TGTGCCAGCAGCTTAGGAGGGGAGAATGAGCAGTTCTTC.

The rearrangement joins TRBV2 to TRBJ1-4, with TRBD1 matching 8 bases. V was pared by 3 bases and J by 4 bases, with 10 bases of the junction left unmatched. The CDR3 is made up of 17 amino acids. The germline CDR1 and CDR2 sequences are SNHLY and FYNNEI. This CDR3 reads CASSDWAGGSDNEKLFF. The CDR3 nucleotides are TGTGCCAGCAGTGACTGGGCAGGGGGCAGTGATAATGAAAAACTGTTTTTT. Supplemented by reference TRBV2 and TRBJ1-4, the full variable domain reads EPEVTQTPSHQVTQMGQEVILRCVPISNHLYFYWYRQILGQKVEFLVSFYNNEISEKSEIFDDQFSVERPDGSNFTLKIRSTKLEDSAMYFCASSDWAGGSDNEKLFFGSGTQLSVL.

This clone was observed a handful of times. This rearrangement joins TRBV6-5 to TRBJ1-1, with D unresolved. Germline assignment: CDR1 MNHEY and CDR2 SVGAGI. The CDR3 loop spans 15 amino acids. V gave up 4 bases and J gave up 0 bases, with 12 bases separating them. The CDR3 nucleotides read TGTGCCAGCAGTTGGACCTTCGCCTTGAACACTGAAGCTTTCTTT. This encodes CASSWTFALNTEAFF.

This chain links TRBV9 with TRBJ1-1; the D is unclear. Germline V gene data show CDR1 as SGDLS and CDR2 as YYNGEE. Trimming pared 0 bases from V and 1 base from J, leaving 7 bases between. The CDR3 has 14 residues. The CDR3 reads CASSVVSGNTEAFF. DNA of the CDR3: TGTGCCAGCAGCGTAGTTTCAGGGAACACTGAAGCTTTCTTT. The full variable domain, rest sourced from reference TRBV9 and TRBJ1-1, is DSGVTQTPKHLITATGQRVTLRCSPRSGDLSVYWYQQSLDQGLQFLIQYYNGEERAKGNILERFSAQQFPDLHSELNLSSLELGDSALYFCASSVVSGNTEAFFGQGTRLTVV.

A word on this clone: Mismatch with germline at one junction end may stem from a read error. The V gene is TRBV5-6, the J gene TRBJ2-7; 8 bases line up with TRBD2. CDR3 size: 14 residues. Germline-derived CDR1 and CDR2 are SGHDT and YYEEEE. The CDR3 protein is CASSAGLGSSEQYF. The CDR3 DNA is TGTGCCAGCAGCGCGGGACTAGGTTCCTCCGAGCAGTACTTC.

The chain has TRBV28 and TRBJ1-2, with 8 bases fitting TRBD1. V was pared by 6 bases and J by 5 bases, with 17 bases of the junction left unmatched. Germline CDR1 reads MDHEN; CDR2 reads SYDVKM. The CDR3 spans 17 residues. The CDR3 reads CASSFTQGADEVYGYTF. CDR3 DNA: TGTGCCAGCAGCTTTACTCAGGGGGCCGATGAGGTATATGGCTACACCTTC.

The V and J genes are TRBV19 and TRBJ2-2; D gene ambiguous. The V gene's germline CDR1 is LNHDA and CDR2 SQIVND (reference sequence). V shed 3 bases and J shed 4 bases, with 6 bases lying between them. The CDR3 has 13 amino acids. The CDR3 region has the DNA TGTGCCAGTAGTATTTGGGGCACCGGGGAGCTGTTTTTT. Amino acid sequence: CASSIWGTGELFF.

This clone was recorded once. This chain uses TRBV29-1 with TRBJ2-1; D gene unclear. CDR1 is SQVTM, CDR2 ANQGSEA, per germline. Trimming pared 3 bases from V and 3 bases from J, leaving 12 bases between. The CDR3 has 14 residues. The CDR3 DNA is TGCAGCGTTGACGCTTCAGTCGGCTACAATGAGCAGTTCTTC. It is translated as CSVDASVGYNEQFF.

The V call is TRBV28, the J call TRBJ1-1, with D possibly TRBD1 on 6 matching bases. Germline V gene sequence: CDR1 MDHEN, CDR2 SYDVKM. Trimming stripped 6 bases from V and 0 bases from J, with 11 bases between. The CDR3 extends over 14 amino acids. For the CDR3, the DNA is TGTGCCAGCAGAGAGACAGGAATGAACACTGAAGCTTTCTTT. It specifies CASRETGMNTEAFF.

The chain combines TRBV29-1 with TRBJ2-6, with 7 bases identical to TRBD1. CDR3 length: 21 residues. V shed 5 bases and J 0 bases; nucleotides not matched to a gene: 22. CDR1 SQVTM and CDR2 ANQGSEA come from the germline V gene. The CDR3 coding sequence is TGCAGCGTTACACAACCGTTAGTTCGGGACAGAACTAGCTCTGGGGCCAACGTCCTGACTTTC. This codes for CSVTQPLVRDRTSSGANVLTF.

The CDR3 loop is CASSGQLDKAEELYNEQFF. The CDR3 DNA sequence: TGTGCCAGCAGTGGGCAATTGGATAAAGCGGAGGAGCTGTACAATGAGCAGTTCTTC. V usage is TRBV28 and J usage is TRBJ2-1, with a weak D call TRBD2 (5 bases). Per the germline V gene, CDR1 is MDHEN and CDR2 is SYDVKM. This CDR3 spans 19 amino acids. V was cut by 5 bases and J by 4 bases, with 27 bases left in between.

The chain couples TRBV28 to TRBJ2-1, with D possibly TRBD2 on 5 matching bases. V lost 7 bases to trimming and J lost 8 bases, with 12 bases between them. Germline V gene data show CDR1 as MDHEN and CDR2 as SYDVKM. The CDR3 length is 12 residues. The CDR3 here is CASTFRRDEQFF. In DNA, the CDR3 is TGTGCCAGCACCTTTCGGCGGGATGAGCAGTTCTTC.

The table lists this clone with a few counts. The chain has TRBV28 and TRBJ2-7, with 13 bases identical to TRBD2. This CDR3 is built from 18 residues. The germline CDR1 and CDR2 sequences are MDHEN and SYDVKM. Trimming took 6 bases from V and 2 from J; bases not matched to a gene: 13. The CDR3 region is CASSSTHRTSGRAYEQYF. The CDR3 DNA reads TGTGCCAGCAGCTCCACGCACAGGACTAGCGGGAGAGCCTACGAGCAGTACTTC.

The V call is TRBV10-2, the J call TRBJ2-1, with TRBD2 matching 9 bases. Trimming took 3 bases from V and 9 from J; bases not matched to a gene: 9. Per germline, CDR1 WSHSY and CDR2 SAAADI. The CDR3 covers 15 residues. CDR3 residues: CASSDSSGGQGEQFF. In DNA form, the CDR3 reads TGCGCCAGCAGTGATTCGAGCGGGGGGCAAGGTGAGCAGTTCTTC.

This clone was seen only a few times. The genes are TRBV6-1 and TRBJ2-7; a possible D gene is TRBD1 (6 bases). Germline V gene data show CDR1 as MNHNS and CDR2 as SASEGT. Trimming left V 6 bases short and J 4 bases short, with 7 bases between. The CDR3 runs 11 residues. For the CDR3, the DNA is TGTGCCAGCAGACAGGGTTACGAGCAGTACTTC. Translated, it gives CASRQGYEQYF.

The chain couples TRBV27 to TRBJ2-3, with D possibly matching TRBD1 (6 bases). The CDR3 is made up of 15 amino acids. Looked up from germline, CDR1 is MNHEY and CDR2 is SMNVEV (reference sequence). V was clipped by 3 bases and J by 3 bases, with 13 bases between them. The CDR3 loop reads CASSFTRGRTDTQYF. CDR3 coding DNA: TGTGCCAGCAGTTTTACCAGGGGAAGGACAGATACGCAGTATTTT.

The chain recombines TRBV6-6 with TRBJ2-7; 12 bases are shared with TRBD2. This CDR3 contains 16 residues. V lost 6 bases, J lost 1 base, and 7 bases stayed unmatched. Germline V gene sequence: CDR1 MNHNY, CDR2 SVGAGI (reference sequence). The CDR3, as DNA: TGTGCCAGCAGCCTAAACGGACTAGCGGGGTCCTACGAGCAGTACTTC. This sequence encodes CASSLNGLAGSYEQYF.

The rearrangement joins TRBV4-1 to TRBJ1-1; D uncertain. CDR1 is MGHRA and CDR2 is YSYEKL in the germline V gene. With 0 bases removed from V and 6 bases from J, the gap between germline ends came to 14 bases. The CDR3 extends over 15 amino acids. The CDR3 reads CASSQDNSFLPEAFF. The CDR3 DNA is TGCGCCAGCAGCCAAGATAACAGTTTCCTCCCTGAAGCTTTCTTT.

The V and J genes are TRBV2 and TRBJ1-3; D is uncertain. CDR1 and CDR2 (germline): SNHLY, FYNNEI. The CDR3 has 14 residues. The V gene lost 1 base and the J gene lost 4 bases, with 8 bases spanning the gap. The CDR3 DNA is TGTGCCAGCAGTGAAGAGAGCCTAGGAAACACCATATATTTT. It codes for CASSEESLGNTIYF.

The chain joins TRBV29-1 to TRBJ2-1; the match to TRBD2 covers 14 bases. The CDR3 runs to 18 residues. Trimming at V came to 3 bases and at J to 3 bases, leaving 10 bases not matched to a gene. From germline, CDR1 is SQVTM and CDR2 ANQGSEA. The CDR3 sequence: CSVEFLWGLAGDYNEQFF. The CDR3 coding sequence is TGCAGCGTTGAGTTTTTGTGGGGACTAGCGGGGGACTACAATGAGCAGTTCTTC.